Listed here are 25 T cell receptor beta chains from one sample, sequenced in a study of shared clonotypes between healthy human individuals. Positively selected for CCR7, the CD45RO-negative cells used as naive CD8 cells excluded terminally differentiated effector memory CD45RA+ cells. TCRdb's table, derived via immunoSEQ multiplex PCR, lists solely in-frame clones and lacks some. The sample consists of roughly 2 million clones, about 95% of them appearing once. Input material: naive CD8+ T cells sorted from blood. These receptors originate from a man aged 18 to 35 in good health.

Points on this clone: This CDR3 is also generated by other DNA sequences in the sample. V usage is TRBV9 and J usage is TRBJ2-2, with a possible D match to TRBD2 (6 bases). CDR1 and CDR2 (germline): SGDLS, YYNGEE. The CDR3 is 13 amino acids. V lost 2 bases and J lost 7, with 9 bases in between. CDR3: CASSVGGSGELFF. The CDR3 DNA is TGTGCCAGCAGCGTCGGGGGAAGCGGGGAGCTGTTTTTT.

This chain uses TRBV5-6 with TRBJ1-2; D is possibly TRBD1 (5 bases). Germline lookup yields CDR1 SGHDT and CDR2 YYEEEE. V dropped 4 bases and J dropped 5 bases, with 18 bases sitting between them. This CDR3 has 15 amino acids. The CDR3 bases are TGTGCCAGCAGCCAATGGGACGGGGGAACGTATGGCTACACCTTC. Residues: CASSQWDGGTYGYTF.

DNA for the CDR3: TGCGCCAGCAGCCAAGGGACAGGGGGCGACGGCTACACCTTC. Translated, it gives CASSQGTGGDGYTF. The V and J genes are TRBV4-3 and TRBJ1-2; 11 nucleotides agree with TRBD1. The V segment lost 1 base and the J segment 8 bases; nucleotides outside the gene matches: 3. Germline CDR1 LGHNA, CDR2 YSLEER. This CDR3 region has 14 residues.

The chain employs TRBV7-9 and TRBJ2-1, with D perhaps TRBD2 (5 bases). Germline CDR1 SEHNR, CDR2 FQNEAQ (reference sequence). Trimming left V 4 bases short and J 3 bases short, with 19 bases between. This CDR3 has 17 residues. CDR3 bases: TGTGCCAGCAGCTCGCGCAATGCGGGTGGGGACTACAATGAGCAGTTCTTC. As protein: CASSSRNAGGDYNEQFF.

This clone has a single count. The CDR3 sequence is CASSLGTESNYGYTF. CDR3 coding DNA: TGCGCCAGCAGCTTGGGGACGGAAAGTAACTATGGCTACACCTTC. J is TRBJ1-2 and V is TRBV5-1; D not certain. The length of the CDR3 is 15 residues. V lost 0 bases and J 1 base, leaving 10 bases between the germline ends. Germline assignment: CDR1 SGHRS and CDR2 YFSETQ.

The rearrangement links TRBV18 to TRBJ2-1; D tentatively fits TRBD1 or TRBD2 (5 bases each). Germline CDR1 KGHSH, CDR2 LQKENI. V was cut by 6 bases and J by 4 bases, with 13 bases left in between. The CDR3 contains 14 residues. CDR3 region: CASSGTEVYNEQFF. For the CDR3, the DNA is TGTGCCAGCTCCGGGACGGAGGTGTACAATGAGCAGTTCTTC. Supplemented by reference TRBV18 and TRBJ2-1, the full variable domain reads NAGVMQNPRHLVRRRGQEARLRCSPMKGHSHVYWYRQLPEEGLKFMVYLQKENIIDESGMPKERFSAEFPKEGPSILRIQQVVRGDSAAYFCASSGTEVYNEQFFGPGTRLTVL.

This clone came up once. The CDR3 spells CASSSPGGRTEAFF. For the CDR3, the DNA is TGTGCCAGCAGCTCCCCAGGGGGGCGCACTGAAGCTTTCTTT. J is TRBJ1-1 and V is TRBV7-9, with 7 bases fitting TRBD1. J lost 4 bases, V lost 4 bases, and 6 bases had no gene match. Germline lookup yields CDR1 SEHNR and CDR2 FQNEAQ (reference sequence). The CDR3 totals 14 residues.

The chain uses TRBV2 and TRBJ1-5, with a tentative D call TRBD1 (5 bases). Trimming took 4 bases from V and 1 from J, leaving 5 bases between them. This CDR3 has 13 residues. CDR1 and CDR2 from the germline V gene are SNHLY and FYNNEI. CDR3 DNA sequence: TGTGCCAGCAGTGGGGACAGCAATCAGCCCCAGCATTTT. As protein: CASSGDSNQPQHF.

The chain uses TRBV23-1 and TRBJ1-1, with D perhaps TRBD1 (5 bases). TRBV23-1 is classed as an ORF, of uncertain function. This CDR3 region has 18 residues. The V end lost 0 bases, the J end lost 1 base, and 18 bases lay between the germline ends. CDR3 nucleotides: TGCGCCAGCAGTCAATCTTTGTTTGTCCAGGGAAAGAACACTGAAGCTTTCTTT. It encodes CASSQSLFVQGKNTEAFF.

The chain combines TRBV11-2 with TRBJ1-2, with D maybe TRBD1 (6 bases). The germline V gene has CDR1 SGHAT and CDR2 FQNNGV. The CDR3 consists of 13 residues. With 5 bases removed from V and 3 bases from J, the gap between germline ends came to 10 bases. The CDR3 nucleotides are TGTGCCAGCAGCCGACGACAGGACTATGGCTACACCTTC. Translation gives CASSRRQDYGYTF.

This chain connects TRBV28 to TRBJ1-1; 7 bases line up with TRBD1. The germline V gene has CDR1 MDHEN and CDR2 SYDVKM. After removal of 5 bases from V and 1 base from J, the junction contained 13 bases not matched to a gene. The CDR3 is made up of 17 amino acids. The CDR3: CASSGSTGSRGNTEAFF. The CDR3 DNA reads as TGTGCCAGCAGTGGATCGACAGGGTCAAGAGGGAACACTGAAGCTTTCTTT.

Worth noting for this clone: Other DNA sequences in this sample translate to the same CDR3. This chain joins TRBV13 and TRBJ2-5; a possible D gene is TRBD2 (6 bases). The germline V gene has CDR1 PRHDT and CDR2 FYEKMQ (reference sequence). The length of the CDR3 is 13 residues. The V and J ends lost 3 bases and 1 base respectively, with 6 bases between them. CDR3 nucleotide sequence: TGTGCCAGCAGCTTGGAGGGCCAAGAGACCCAGTACTTC. Translated: CASSLEGQETQYF.

To note about this clone: Within the sample, other DNA sequences also encode this same CDR3. The chain combines TRBV30 with TRBJ2-1; 9 bases align to TRBD2. Germline values: CDR1 GTSNPN, CDR2 SVGIG (reference sequence). The V segment lost 0 bases and the J segment 2 bases; nucleotides outside the gene matches: 2. The CDR3 spans 15 residues. The CDR3 here is CAWSVGTSPYNEQFF. CDR3 DNA: TGTGCCTGGAGTGTCGGGACTAGCCCCTACAATGAGCAGTTCTTC. The full variable domain, with the rest looked up from reference TRBV30 and TRBJ2-1, is SQTIHQWPATLVQPVGSPLSLECTVEGTSNPNLYWYRQAAGRGLQLLFYSVGIGQISSEVPQNLSASRPQDRQFILSSKKLLLSDSGFYLCAWSVGTSPYNEQFFGPGTRLTVL.

The CDR3 nucleotides read TGTGCCAGCAGCTTCCGGGGAATAGAGGTCACTGAAGCTTTCTTT. This gives the protein CASSFRGIEVTEAFF. The rearrangement joins TRBV7-2 to TRBJ1-1; D remains unclear. V lost 3 bases to trimming and J lost 4 bases, with 15 bases between them. The CDR3 runs to 15 residues. Germline CDR1 is SGHTA and CDR2 is FQGNSA.

The chain is built from TRBV4-3 and TRBJ1-1; D is possibly TRBD1 (5 bases). V lost 0 bases, J lost 1 base, and 12 bases lay in between. Germline V gene lookup returns CDR1 LGHNA and CDR2 YSLEER. This CDR3 region has 16 residues. CDR3 region: CASSQDRGGANTEAFF. For the CDR3, the DNA is TGCGCCAGCAGCCAAGATCGGGGTGGGGCGAACACTGAAGCTTTCTTT.

The chain couples TRBV28 to TRBJ2-3; D unresolved. The CDR3 runs to 15 residues. CDR1 is MDHEN and CDR2 is SYDVKM in the germline V gene. The ends were cut back, 2 bases at V and 4 bases at J, with 13 bases in the middle. The CDR3 DNA reads as TGTGCCAGCAGTTTAGGCCCAGACTCCCCAGATACGCAGTATTTT. This gives the protein CASSLGPDSPDTQYF. Together with reference TRBV28 and TRBJ2-3, the CDR3 gives the full variable domain: DVKVTQSSRYLVKRTGEKVFLECVQDMDHENMFWYRQDPGLGLRLIYFSYDVKMKEKGDIPEGYSVSREKKERFSLILESASTNQTSMYLCASSLGPDSPDTQYFGPGTRLTVL.

The chain combines TRBV27 with TRBJ2-5; 11 positions match TRBD2. Germline V gene sequence: CDR1 MNHEY, CDR2 SMNVEV (reference sequence). Trimming at V came to 1 base and at J to 5 bases, leaving 9 bases not matched to a gene. The CDR3 is 17 residues long. DNA of the CDR3: TGTGCCAGCAGTTTATTGGCTAGCGGGGGGCATAGGGAGACCCAGTACTTC. Its translation is CASSLLASGGHRETQYF.

This clone was observed a single time. The chain carries TRBV5-1 and TRBJ1-1; TRBD1 might be the D (5 bases). The CDR3 has 14 amino acids. With 4 bases removed from V and 1 base from J, the gap between germline ends came to 11 bases. The germline V gene encodes CDR1 SGHRS and CDR2 YFSETQ. The CDR3 spells CASSVGTENTEAFF. CDR3 in DNA: TGCGCCAGCAGCGTAGGGACGGAGAACACTGAAGCTTTCTTT.

V is TRBV10-2 and J is TRBJ2-1; 9 nucleotides line up with TRBD2. The CDR3 has 15 amino acids. The germline V gene has CDR1 WSHSY and CDR2 SAAADI. J gave up 1 base and V 8 bases, and 6 bases lay outside the gene matches. Here the CDR3 reads CASYSGSGSYNEQFF. In nucleotides, the CDR3 is TGCGCCAGCTATAGCGGGAGTGGGTCCTACAATGAGCAGTTCTTC.

The chain links TRBV7-8 to TRBJ2-3, with 12 bases lining up with TRBD2. This CDR3 spans 17 amino acids. V lost 5 bases to trimming and J lost 5 bases; unmatched junction nucleotides: 11. Germline V gives CDR1 SGHVS, CDR2 FQNEAQ. The CDR3 region has the DNA TGTGCCAGCAGCCCCAGGCCTAGCGGGAGGGAATTAGATACGCAGTATTTT. This gives the protein CASSPRPSGRELDTQYF.

This chain links TRBV6-1 with TRBJ1-1; D remains unclear. Trimming shortened V by 10 bases and J by 5 bases, and 8 bases separated the two germline ends. CDR1 and CDR2 (germline): MNHNS, SASEGT. The length of the CDR3 is 10 residues. The CDR3 bases are TGTGCCACCCGGGCAACTGAAGCTTTCTTT. It specifies CATRATEAFF.

The chain carries TRBV7-9 and TRBJ2-7; D not certain. The V end lost 3 bases, the J end lost 4 bases, and 10 bases lay between the germline ends. Germline V CDR1 and CDR2: SEHNR, FQNEAQ (reference sequence). This CDR3 is built from 13 residues. CDR3: CASSFLGEYEQYF. CDR3 sequence (DNA): TGTGCCAGCAGCTTCTTAGGAGAATACGAGCAGTACTTC. Filled out from reference TRBV7-9 and TRBJ2-7, the complete variable domain reads DTGVSQNPRHKITKRGQNVTFRCDPISEHNRLYWYRQTLGQGPEFLTYFQNEAQLEKSRLLSDRFSAERPKGSFSTLEIQRTEQGDSAMYLCASSFLGEYEQYFGPGTRLTVT.

This chain joins TRBV4-1 and TRBJ2-1, with 9 bases identical to TRBD1. There are 15 residues in the CDR3. Germline V gives CDR1 MGHRA, CDR2 YSYEKL. V was pared by 5 bases and J by 10 bases, with 12 bases of the junction left unmatched. CDR3 region: CASSVTGTGSGEQFF. CDR3 nucleotides: TGCGCCAGCAGCGTCACCGGGACAGGGAGTGGCGAGCAGTTCTTC.

About this clone itself: The sample holds other DNA sequences that translate to the same CDR3. The rearrangement uses TRBV29-1 and TRBJ2-3; no clear D. CDR3 length: 12 residues. The germline gives CDR1 SQVTM, CDR2 ANQGSEA. V was pared by 4 bases and J by 0 bases, with 5 bases between. CDR3 region: CSVGGSTDTQYF. The CDR3 DNA reads as TGCAGCGTTGGGGGTAGCACAGATACGCAGTATTTT.

The chain is built from TRBV15 and TRBJ2-1; D uncertain. Trimming pared 3 bases from V and 7 bases from J, leaving 10 bases between. CDR3 length: 13 residues. Germline CDR1 and CDR2: LNHNV and YYDKDF (reference sequence). The CDR3 loop reads CATSSAWGNEQFF. In nucleotides, the CDR3 is TGTGCCACCAGCAGTGCTTGGGGAAATGAGCAGTTCTTC.